This TCR beta chain was observed in a study of blood T cell repertoires in COVID-19. About the study: Whether acute or convalescent, the COVID-19 samples came from the United States, Italy and Spain.

Germline V lookup: CDR1 SEHNR, CDR2 FQNEAQ (reference sequence). The CDR3 loop spans 15 amino acids. V shed 6 bases and J 5 bases; nucleotides not matched to a gene: 3. Assay used: immunoSEQ multiplex PCR; TCRdb lists only in-frame clones, some missing. This table holds 90,000 to 130,000 clones, over 80% found once. V gene TRBV7-9 combines with J gene TRBJ2-2; 13 positions agree with TRBD2. The sequenced material came from peripheral blood. The source is a woman aged 65 to 85 with acute or convalescent COVID-19. The CDR3 sequence: CASSLGLAGTGELFF. The CDR3 DNA is TGTGCCAGCAGTTTGGGACTAGCGGGGACCGGGGAGCTGTTTTTT.